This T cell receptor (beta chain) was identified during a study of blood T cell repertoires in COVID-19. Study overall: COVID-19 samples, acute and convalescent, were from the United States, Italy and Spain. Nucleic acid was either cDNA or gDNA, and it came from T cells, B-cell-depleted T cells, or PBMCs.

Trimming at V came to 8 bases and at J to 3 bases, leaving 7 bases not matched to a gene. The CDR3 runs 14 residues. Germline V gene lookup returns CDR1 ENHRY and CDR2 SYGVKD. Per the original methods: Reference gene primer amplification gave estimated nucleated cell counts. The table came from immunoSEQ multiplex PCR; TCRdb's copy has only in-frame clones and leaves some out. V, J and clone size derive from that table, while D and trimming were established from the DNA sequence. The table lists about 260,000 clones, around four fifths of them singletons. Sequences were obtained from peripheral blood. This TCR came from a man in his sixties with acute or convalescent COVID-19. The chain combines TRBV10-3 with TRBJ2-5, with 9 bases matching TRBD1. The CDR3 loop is CAIEGGDREETQYF. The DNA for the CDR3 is TGTGCCATCGAGGGGGGGGACAGGGAAGAGACCCAGTACTTC.